This passage covers 11 T cell receptor beta chains from one sample sequenced in a study of blood T cell repertoires in COVID-19. Repertoires were generated with immunoSEQ multiplex PCR, while TCRdb's copy carries only in-frame clones and drops some. The sample lists nearly 200,000 clones; 70% to 90% were seen once. The sample taken for sequencing was peripheral blood. All receptors derive from a woman in her 70s with acute or convalescent COVID-19.

The CDR3 spells CASSTRTSGNYNEQFF. CDR3 nucleotides: TGCGCCAGCAGCACCCGTACTAGCGGGAACTACAATGAGCAGTTCTTC. This chain joins TRBV5-1 and TRBJ2-1; 10 bases align to TRBD2. Germline values: CDR1 SGHRS, CDR2 YFSETQ. The CDR3 has 16 residues. The trim removed 4 bases at V and 3 bases at J, leaving 7 bases unmatched.

CDR3 sequence: CASSLGTGSVEQYF. The CDR3 DNA reads as TGTGCCAGCAGTTTAGGGACAGGGAGTGTCGAGCAGTACTTC. The chain links TRBV28 to TRBJ2-7; 9 bases map to TRBD1. Trimming took 2 bases from V and 6 from J; bases not matched to a gene: 5. The CDR3 sequence is 14 residues long. Germline V CDR1 and CDR2: MDHEN, SYDVKM.

The rearrangement links TRBV7-8 to TRBJ2-3; tentatively, D is TRBD2 (5 bases). Trimming stripped 8 bases from V and 2 bases from J, with 14 bases between. Germline V gene lookup returns CDR1 SGHVS and CDR2 FQNEAQ. The CDR3 consists of 14 residues. CDR3 sequence (DNA): TGTGCCAGCGCTACGGTGGGAGCCACAGATACGCAGTATTTT. The encoded protein is CASATVGATDTQYF.

This clone occurred once. The J gene is TRBJ2-3, the V gene TRBV15; weak D call: TRBD2 (6 bases). From germline, CDR1 is LNHNV and CDR2 YYDKDF (reference sequence). This CDR3 has 13 residues. The ends were cut back, 3 bases at V and 6 bases at J, with 10 bases in the middle. CDR3 nucleotides: TGTGCCACCAGCAGGCCCGGAGGGGATACGCAGTATTTT. Its translation: CATSRPGGDTQYF.

The V and J genes are TRBV7-9 and TRBJ1-1, with 7 nucleotides matching TRBD1. Germline values: CDR1 SEHNR, CDR2 FQNEAQ (reference sequence). V gave up 4 bases and J gave up 1 base; unmatched junction bases: 3. The CDR3 contains 14 residues. The CDR3 bases are TGTGCCAGCAGCTACAGGGGTCGGAACACTGAAGCTTTCTTT. This translates into CASSYRGRNTEAFF.

The genes are TRBV24-1 and TRBJ2-5; 9 positions match TRBD2. Germline CDR1 and CDR2: KGHDR and SFDVKD. The CDR3 is 15 residues long. With 6 bases clipped from V and 4 bases from J, the junction kept 8 bases outside the gene matches. DNA for the CDR3: TGTGCCACCAGTTATGCGGGAGGGAGCGGAGAGACCCAGTACTTC. This encodes CATSYAGGSGETQYF.

The rearrangement joins TRBV19 to TRBJ1-1; D perhaps matches TRBD1 (6 bases). The CDR3 totals 11 residues. CDR1 is LNHDA and CDR2 is SQIVND in the germline V gene (reference sequence). V lost 6 bases to trimming and J lost 7 bases, with 9 bases between them. The DNA of the CDR3 is TGTGCCAGTAGCGACAGGAATGAAGCTTTCTTT. Translation gives CASSDRNEAFF.

The chain uses TRBV4-1 and TRBJ2-5, with TRBD2 identical over 8 bases. Per the germline V gene, CDR1 is MGHRA and CDR2 is YSYEKL. V gave up 5 bases and J gave up 1 base; unmatched junction bases: 6. The CDR3 is made up of 15 amino acids. CDR3 residues: CASSVGLAIQETQYF. Here the CDR3 DNA reads TGCGCCAGCAGCGTCGGACTAGCTATCCAAGAGACCCAGTACTTC.

This rearrangement joins TRBV18 to TRBJ1-6, with D unresolved. The CDR3 is 12 amino acids. Trimming shortened V by 2 bases and J by 8 bases, and 4 bases separated the two germline ends. Germline values: CDR1 KGHSH, CDR2 LQKENI. This CDR3 is CASSPEDSPLHF. The DNA of the CDR3 is TGTGCCAGCTCACCAGAGGATTCACCCCTCCACTTT.

This sequence joins TRBV3-1 (or the pseudogene TRBV3-2) and TRBJ1-1; D gene unclear. V was clipped by 2 bases and J by 4 bases, with 8 bases between them. Germline CDR1 LGHDT, CDR2 YNNKEL (reference sequence). The CDR3 contains 13 residues. This CDR3 reads CASSQNPGTEAFF. The DNA for the CDR3 is TGTGCCAGCAGCCAAAACCCCGGCACTGAAGCTTTCTTT.

The sample holds a few counts of this clone. The chain uses TRBV18 and TRBJ1-1; 7 positions match TRBD1. The germline CDR1 and CDR2 sequences are KGHSH and LQKENI. V gave up 3 bases and J gave up 6 bases; unmatched junction bases: 4. This CDR3 is built from 13 residues. In DNA form, the CDR3 reads TGTGCCAGCTCACCCTCCGGGACAGCTGAAGCTTTCTTT. Translated, it gives CASSPSGTAEAFF.